This TCR beta chain is drawn from a study of human T cells and chemical hapten exposure. The time point is: patch test 2, 6 weeks after DPC sensitization. Indicated treatment: therapeutic diphenylcyclopropenone sensitization with weekly scalp DPC. TCRdb recomputed calls from the RACE reads with MiXCR, one row per CDR3 protein. Here the sample spans approximately 95,000 distinct CDR3 sequences, about an eighth being singletons. Notes on this clonotype: A read error is possible here, since a much larger clone lies one base away.

There are 12 residues in the CDR3. The V gene's germline CDR1 is MNHNY and CDR2 SVGAGI (reference sequence). The source is a woman aged 40-49 years with alopecia areata. Some clones in this sample may be carry-over from other donors' samples. The chain couples TRBV6-6 to TRBJ2-5; 7 nucleotides agree with TRBD2. Sequenced here: whole blood, sampled in connection with sensitization to the hapten diphenylcyclopropenone (DPC). CDR3 nucleotide sequence: TGTGCCAGCAGTTACGGGGGGGAGACCCGGTACTTC. It translates to CASSYGGETRYF.